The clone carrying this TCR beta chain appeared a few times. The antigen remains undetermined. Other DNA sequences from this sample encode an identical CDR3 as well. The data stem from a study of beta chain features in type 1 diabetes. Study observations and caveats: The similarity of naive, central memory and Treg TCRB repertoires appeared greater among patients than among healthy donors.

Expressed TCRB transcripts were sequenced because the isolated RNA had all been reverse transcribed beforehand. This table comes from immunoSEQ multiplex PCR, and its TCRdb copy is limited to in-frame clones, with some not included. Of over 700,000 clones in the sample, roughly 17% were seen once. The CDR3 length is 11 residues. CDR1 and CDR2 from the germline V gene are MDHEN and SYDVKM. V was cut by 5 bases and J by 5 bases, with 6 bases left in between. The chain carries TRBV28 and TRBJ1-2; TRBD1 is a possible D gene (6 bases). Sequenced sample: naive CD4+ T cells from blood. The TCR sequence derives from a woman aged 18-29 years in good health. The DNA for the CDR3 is TGTGCCAGCAGTCAGGGGTATGGCTACACCTTC. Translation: CASSQGYGYTF.